The sequence of this TCR beta chain was determined in a study of T cell responses to AZD1222 COVID-19 vaccine. Germline-derived CDR1 and CDR2 are LGHNA and YSLEER. V lost 0 bases and J 2 bases, leaving 14 bases between the germline ends. CDR3 size: 16 residues. Study conclusions and caveats: Only a handful of AZD1222 recipients, roughly 6 in all, had baseline seropositivity. Donors were chiefly white British, with a greater number of females, and clonal diversity was perhaps underestimated. Spike-specific TCR breadth and depth were elevated following two AZD1222 doses.

This clone was seen a handful of times. Its antigen is not known. Sequenced by immunoSEQ multiplex PCR; TCRdb stores in-frame clones only, minus some. The profile shows 100,000 to 150,000 clones, more than 80% of them singletons. The chain carries TRBV4-3 and TRBJ2-7, with D possibly TRBD2 on 7 matching bases. The TCR originated in an adult in good health. Material: peripheral blood, obtained on day 0 of AZD1222 vaccination. Written as DNA, the CDR3 is TGCGCCAGCAGCCAAGATCGAGGGGGGAGGGCCTACGAGCAGTACTTC. Translated, it gives CASSQDRGGRAYEQYF.